This TCR beta chain was captured in a study of identical twins. From the 5' RACE reads, TCRdb called clonotypes with MiXCR, one entry per CDR3 protein. Here the sample spans under 1 million distinct CDR3 sequences, 12% being singletons. Trimming removed 0 bases at V and 6 bases at J, with 7 bases between. CDR1 SGHRS and CDR2 YFSETQ come from the germline V gene. CDR3 length equals 12 residues. This sample also belongs to another study, concerning yellow fever vaccine responses in identical twins.

The chain employs TRBV5-1 and TRBJ2-7; D is unresolved. Sequenced: PBMCs. The receptor comes from a woman between 18 and 30 years old in good health. The CDR3 is CASSLAGPEQYF. DNA of the CDR3: TGCGCCAGCAGCTTGGCCGGCCCCGAGCAGTACTTC.